Listed below are T cell receptor beta chains from one sample, sequenced in a study of cytomegalovirus exposure and HLA in healthy donors. Sequenced by immunoSEQ multiplex PCR; TCRdb stores in-frame clones only, minus some. The repertoire includes roughly 160,000 clones, 70% to 80% of them detected once, and approximately 1.3% sits in the top ten. What was sequenced was PBMCs. The receptors originated from a man younger than 40 in good health and CMV-seronegative. Each CDR3 is given with its conserved first and last residue. A D gene is named only where the DNA matches it firmly. Clone size is given for some rows only: seen once, a few or many times, or a class if the clone is expanded.

V: TRBV7-3
J: TRBJ2-1
size: .
D: TRBD2
CDR3: CASSLDGGNNEQFF
DNA: TGTGCCAGCAGCTTAGACGGGGGGAACAATGAGCAGTTCTTC

V: TRBV27
J: TRBJ2-7
size: .
D: TRBD2
CDR3: CASSLSKGLAGDEQYF
DNA: TGTGCCAGCAGTTTATCGAAGGGACTAGCGGGTGACGAGCAGTACTTC

V: TRBV5-1
J: TRBJ2-3
size: .
D: TRBD2
CDR3: CASSPRTSGGSDTQYF
DNA: TGCGCCAGCAGCCCGAGGACTAGCGGAGGCTCAGATACGCAGTATTTT

V: TRBV27
J: TRBJ2-2
size: .
D: .
CDR3: CASKPGLPNTGELFF
DNA: TGTGCCAGCAAGCCGGGACTTCCGAACACCGGGGAGCTGTTTTTT

V: TRBV5-5
J: TRBJ1-4
size: .
D: .
CDR3: CASSLENNEKLFF
DNA: TGTGCCAGCAGCTTAGAGAATAATGAAAAACTGTTTTTT

V: TRBV9
J: TRBJ2-7
size: .
D: TRBD2
CDR3: CASSVSTSGGQGEQYF
DNA: TGTGCCAGCAGCGTATCGACTAGCGGGGGGCAGGGGGAGCAGTACTTC

V: TRBV5-5
J: TRBJ2-7
size: .
D: .
CDR3: CASSWDTLTEQYF
DNA: TGTGCCAGCAGCTGGGACACATTAACGGAGCAGTACTTC

V: TRBV6-1
J: TRBJ1-6
size: .
D: TRBD1
CDR3: CASSEGTGGSPLHF
DNA: TGTGCCAGCAGTGAAGGGACAGGGGGTTCACCCCTCCACTTT

V: TRBV15
J: TRBJ2-5
size: .
D: .
CDR3: CATSRARGPTQETQYF
DNA: TGTGCCACCAGCAGAGCGCGGGGACCGACCCAAGAGACCCAGTACTTC

V: TRBV6-6
J: TRBJ1-4
size: .
D: .
CDR3: CASSYAKGEKLFF
DNA: TGTGCCAGCAGTTACGCGAAGGGGGAAAAACTGTTTTTT

V: TRBV2
J: TRBJ2-1
size: .
D: TRBD1
CDR3: CASSPGTGTYNEQFF
DNA: TGTGCCAGCAGTCCCGGGACAGGGACCTACAATGAGCAGTTCTTC

V: TRBV6-5
J: TRBJ1-4
size: .
D: TRBD1
CDR3: CASSPWTGGGEKLFF
DNA: TGTGCCAGCAGTCCTTGGACAGGAGGGGGGGAAAAACTGTTTTTT

V: TRBV7-8
J: TRBJ2-5
size: .
D: TRBD2
CDR3: CASSDGLAGSLAQYF
DNA: TGTGCCAGCAGCGACGGACTAGCGGGGTCGTTGGCCCAGTACTTC

V: TRBV7-3
J: TRBJ1-2
size: .
D: TRBD1
CDR3: CASSEDRGHGYTF
DNA: TGTGCCAGCAGCGAAGACAGGGGACATGGCTACACCTTC

V: TRBV10-1
J: TRBJ2-3
size: .
D: TRBD2
CDR3: CASSEERGIPDTQYF
DNA: TGCGCCAGCAGTGAGGAGCGGGGGATCCCAGATACGCAGTATTTT

V: TRBV14
J: TRBJ2-7
size: .
D: .
CDR3: CASSQSAGTYEQYF
DNA: TGTGCCAGCAGCCAATCCGCAGGGACCTACGAGCAGTACTTC

V: TRBV4-3
J: TRBJ2-7
size: few
D: TRBD1
CDR3: CASSQDSTGASYEQYF
DNA: TGCGCCAGCAGCCAAGATAGCACAGGGGCCTCCTACGAGCAGTACTTC

V: TRBV9
J: TRBJ2-7
size: .
D: TRBD1
CDR3: CASSDGTGTYEQYF
DNA: TGTGCCAGCAGCGATGGGACAGGGACCTACGAGCAGTACTTC

V: TRBV7-9
J: TRBJ2-2
size: once
D: TRBD1
CDR3: CASSLGWDSQHLGELFF
DNA: TGTGCCAGCAGCTTGGGGTGGGACAGTCAACACCTCGGGGAGCTGTTTTTT

V: TRBV9
J: TRBJ2-2
size: .
D: .
CDR3: CASSSSLTGELFF
DNA: TGTGCCAGCAGCTCGTCACTTACCGGGGAGCTGTTTTTT

V: TRBV5-1
J: TRBJ1-6
size: .
D: .
CDR3: CASSLVGQTGNSPLHF
DNA: TGCGCCAGCAGCTTGGTTGGTCAGACGGGTAATTCACCCCTCCACTTT

V: TRBV5-1
J: TRBJ2-3
size: .
D: TRBD2
CDR3: CASSLDRGRAIDTQYF
DNA: TGCGCCAGCAGCTTGGATCGGGGGAGGGCAATAGATACGCAGTATTTT

V: TRBV5-1
J: TRBJ1-6
size: .
D: TRBD1
CDR3: CASSLGNRGLNSPLHF
DNA: TGCGCCAGCAGCTTGGGGAACAGGGGATTAAATTCACCCCTCCACTTT

V: TRBV28
J: TRBJ2-6
size: .
D: .
CDR3: CASIQRGTPYSGANVLTF
DNA: TGTGCCAGCATCCAACGAGGGACACCCTACTCTGGGGCCAACGTCCTGACTTTC

V: TRBV28
J: TRBJ1-2
size: .
D: .
CDR3: CASSAPYTSPGYTF
DNA: TGTGCCAGCAGTGCTCCCTATACCTCCCCCGGCTACACCTTC

V: TRBV5-5
J: TRBJ2-5
size: .
D: TRBD2
CDR3: CASSVGTSGQETQYF
DNA: TGTGCCAGCAGCGTCGGGACTAGCGGTCAAGAGACCCAGTACTTC

V: TRBV6-5
J: TRBJ2-7
size: .
D: TRBD1
CDR3: CASRPGQGSYEQYF
DNA: TGTGCCAGCAGGCCGGGACAGGGATCCTACGAGCAGTACTTC

V: TRBV6-5
J: TRBJ2-7
size: .
D: TRBD2
CDR3: CASSYSQRGAYEQYF
DNA: TGTGCCAGCAGTTACTCGCAGCGGGGGGCCTACGAGCAGTACTTC

V: TRBV5-1
J: TRBJ2-7
size: .
D: .
CDR3: CASSLDRISSYEQYF
DNA: TGCGCCAGCAGCTTGGACAGAATCAGCTCCTACGAGCAGTACTTC

V: TRBV30
J: TRBJ2-7
size: few
D: .
CDR3: CAWSGQDYRYEQYF
DNA: TGTGCCTGGAGTGGACAGGATTATCGTTACGAGCAGTACTTC

V: TRBV30
J: TRBJ2-3
size: .
D: TRBD2
CDR3: CAWGGLAADTQYF
DNA: TGTGCCTGGGGGGGACTAGCTGCAGATACGCAGTATTTT

V: TRBV19
J: TRBJ2-6
size: once
D: .
CDR3: CASSPGEEVGANVLTF
DNA: TGTGCCAGTAGTCCCGGAGAGGAGGTTGGGGCCAACGTCCTGACTTTC

V: TRBV5-1
J: TRBJ1-4
size: .
D: .
CDR3: CASSLAGEANEKLFF
DNA: TGCGCCAGCAGCTTGGCCGGGGAGGCTAATGAAAAACTGTTTTTT

V: TRBV28
J: TRBJ1-6
size: .
D: .
CDR3: CASTGSPYNSPLHF
DNA: TGTGCCAGCACGGGGAGTCCCTATAATTCACCCCTCCACTTT

V: TRBV7-2
J: TRBJ2-7
size: .
D: TRBD1
CDR3: CASSPWDRAEQYF
DNA: TGTGCCAGCAGCCCTTGGGACAGGGCCGAGCAGTACTTC

V: TRBV27
J: TRBJ1-1
size: few
D: TRBD1
CDR3: CASSFYSDRVTEAFF
DNA: TGTGCCAGCAGTTTCTATAGCGACAGGGTCACTGAAGCTTTCTTT

V: TRBV29-1
J: TRBJ2-6
size: .
D: .
CDR3: CSVLTQPGSGANVLTF
DNA: TGCAGCGTCCTGACGCAACCGGGCTCTGGGGCCAACGTCCTGACTTTC

V: TRBV27
J: TRBJ1-4
size: .
D: .
CDR3: CASSFTGHEKLFF
DNA: TGTGCCAGCAGTTTTACAGGGCATGAAAAACTGTTTTTT

V: TRBV7-2
J: TRBJ1-6
size: .
D: .
CDR3: CASSLGGSGHNSPLHF
DNA: TGTGCCAGCAGCTTAGGAGGGTCCGGCCATAATTCACCCCTCCACTTT

V: TRBV6-5
J: TRBJ2-1
size: .
D: .
CDR3: CASSYSSYNEQFF
DNA: TGTGCCAGCAGTTACTCGAGTTACAATGAGCAGTTCTTC

V: TRBV6-6
J: TRBJ2-3
size: once
D: TRBD1
CDR3: CASRGTGGDTQYF
DNA: TGTGCCAGCAGAGGGACAGGGGGAGATACGCAGTATTTT

V: TRBV28
J: TRBJ2-7
size: .
D: .
CDR3: CASSQTGQSYEQYF
DNA: TGTGCCAGCAGTCAAACAGGCCAGAGCTACGAGCAGTACTTC

V: TRBV19
J: TRBJ2-1
size: .
D: TRBD2
CDR3: CASSTSLAGVLNEQFF
DNA: TGTGCCAGTAGTACCTCCTTAGCGGGAGTCCTCAATGAGCAGTTCTTC

V: TRBV4-1
J: TRBJ1-4
size: .
D: TRBD1
CDR3: CASSQPIRGPNEKLFF
DNA: TGCGCCAGCAGCCAACCCATTAGGGGGCCTAATGAAAAACTGTTTTTT

V: TRBV30
J: TRBJ1-1
size: .
D: .
CDR3: CAWSVGRVEAFF
DNA: TGTGCCTGGAGTGTAGGCAGGGTGGAAGCTTTCTTT

V: TRBV5-5
J: TRBJ2-5
size: .
D: .
CDR3: CASSLVRETQYF
DNA: TGTGCCAGCAGCTTGGTCCGTGAGACCCAGTACTTC

V: TRBV6-1
J: TRBJ2-7
size: .
D: .
CDR3: CASDSQTYEQYF
DNA: TGTGCCAGCGACTCGCAGACCTACGAGCAGTACTTC

V: TRBV10-3
J: TRBJ1-2
size: .
D: .
CDR3: CAISESRRNYGYTF
DNA: TGTGCCATCAGTGAGTCGCGGCGGAACTATGGCTACACCTTC

V: TRBV5-1
J: TRBJ2-7
size: .
D: TRBD1
CDR3: CASSTQTGGDYEQYF
DNA: TGCGCCAGCAGCACTCAGACAGGGGGCGACTACGAGCAGTACTTC

V: TRBV7-9
J: TRBJ2-3
size: .
D: TRBD2
CDR3: CSSSLDVAGVTDTQYF
DNA: TGTTCCAGCAGCTTAGACGTGGCGGGGGTTACAGATACGCAGTATTTT

V: TRBV9
J: TRBJ2-5
size: .
D: TRBD2
CDR3: CASSSPWTSGGPNQETQYF
DNA: TGTGCCAGCAGCTCGCCGTGGACTAGCGGGGGCCCTAACCAAGAGACCCAGTACTTC

V: TRBV5-6
J: TRBJ2-2
size: .
D: TRBD1
CDR3: CASSAWTGTVFGGELFF
DNA: TGTGCCAGCAGCGCCTGGACAGGGACCGTTTTTGGCGGGGAGCTGTTTTTT

V: TRBV7-3
J: TRBJ2-3
size: .
D: TRBD2
CDR3: CASSPGTSGTDTQYF
DNA: TGTGCCAGCAGCCCCGGGACTAGCGGCACAGATACGCAGTATTTT